This T cell receptor beta chain derives from a study of cytomegalovirus exposure and HLA in healthy donors. Study-level results: More clonal expansion characterized HLA-associated TCR beta chains than equally common others in a later analysis. Versus the approximately 700-donor mean, an Asian-associated ancestry cluster reportedly showed fewer N-insertions in a later analysis.

About this clone: Its antigen is undetermined.

A multiplex PCR was run with 60 Vbeta primers and 13 Jbeta primers. Authors' processing steps: An analysis that came later counted some 80 million unique TCR beta chains, approximately 10 million shared. Profiling relied on immunoSEQ multiplex PCR, and the TCRdb table lists in-frame clones only, not all of them. The V and J calls and the clone size are those of that table, but D and trimming were determined from the DNA. This sample has fewer than 200,000 clones, with 75% to 85% found just once. CDR1 is SNHLY, CDR2 FYNNEI, per germline. The CDR3 is made up of 13 amino acids. V shed 7 bases and J 8 bases; nucleotides not matched to a gene: 8.

Sequenced sample: PBMCs. The source of this sequence is a boy between 10 and 17 years old in good health and CMV-seronegative. The chain has TRBV2 and TRBJ1-1; 9 bases map to TRBD1. CDR3: CASIRDRAAEAFF. The CDR3 region has the DNA TGTGCCAGCATAAGGGACAGGGCTGCCGAAGCTTTCTTT.